This entry describes one T cell receptor beta chain. The target antigen is unknown. This sample is drawn from a study of cytomegalovirus exposure and HLA in healthy donors. Overall study findings and caveats: A later analysis showed that HLA-associated TCR beta chains had undergone more clonal expansion than equally common others. A link between a missense DCLRE1C variant and TCR beta V- and J-gene trimming emerged from a later analysis. Several top significant clusters appeared, in a later analysis, to be linked to common viral pathogens.

This CDR3 is 15 amino acids long. The V gene lost 5 bases and the J gene lost 7 bases, with 22 bases spanning the gap. CDR1 is SGHNT, CDR2 YYREEE, per germline (reference sequence). It was with 60 Vbeta and 13 Jbeta primers that the PCR ran. Original analysis: Counted up in a later analysis, unique TCR beta chains came to about 80 million, with around 9.9 million shared. Generated by immunoSEQ multiplex PCR, the TCRdb table keeps only in-frame clones and is missing some. That table supplies the V and J calls and clone size; D and trimming were determined from the DNA. The data show under 100,000 clones, more than 65% seen once.

The chain couples TRBV5-4 to TRBJ2-7, with D tentatively TRBD2 (7 bases). The specimen sequenced was PBMCs. This receptor was taken from a human donor in good health. CDR3 region: CASREGGGGAREQYF. The DNA of the CDR3 is TGTGCCAGCAGAGAGGGAGGAGGGGGGGCAAGGGAGCAGTACTTC.